A selection of T cell receptor beta chains follows, all from one sample in a study of shared clonotypes between healthy human individuals. Data came from immunoSEQ multiplex PCR; TCRdb stores just in-frame clones and leaves some out. There are hundreds of thousands of clones in the sample; approximately 95% occur only once, and about 0.11% lies in the top ten. The specimen sequenced was naive CD8+ T cells sorted from blood. The receptors originated from a woman between 25 and 40 years old in good health. Both conserved end residues are part of each CDR3. The order of the fields is J gene, clone size, V gene, D gene, CDR3 DNA, CDR3 protein. A D gene is named only where the DNA matches it firmly. Part of the rows lack a size; the others show once, few, many or a class for expanded clones.

j_call: TRBJ2-7; clone_size: .; v_call: TRBV7-9; d_call: .; cdr3_nt: TGTGCCAGCTCGGCTGGGGCAGGGGGGTTCTACGAGCAGTACTTC; cdr3_aa: CASSAGAGGFYEQYF
j_call: TRBJ1-1; clone_size: .; v_call: TRBV30; d_call: .; cdr3_nt: TGTGCCTGGAGTGTAAGGGACACTGAAGCTTTCTTT; cdr3_aa: CAWSVRDTEAFF
j_call: TRBJ2-2; clone_size: .; v_call: TRBV5-1; d_call: TRBD2; cdr3_nt: TGCGCCAGCAGCCTGCTAGCGGTTAACACCGGGGAGCTGTTTTTT; cdr3_aa: CASSLLAVNTGELFF
j_call: TRBJ2-7; clone_size: .; v_call: TRBV27; d_call: .; cdr3_nt: TGTGCCAGCAGTTTACGCCCCACAGGGAACTACGAGCAGTACTTC; cdr3_aa: CASSLRPTGNYEQYF
j_call: TRBJ2-1; clone_size: .; v_call: TRBV7-9; d_call: TRBD2; cdr3_nt: TGTGCCAGCAGCCCACGGAGCCTAGCGGCGTACAATGAGCAGTTCTTC; cdr3_aa: CASSPRSLAAYNEQFF
j_call: TRBJ2-7; clone_size: .; v_call: TRBV7-6; d_call: .; cdr3_nt: TGTGCCAGCAGCTTCGGGGGGCCTGATGAGCAGTACTTC; cdr3_aa: CASSFGGPDEQYF
j_call: TRBJ2-7; clone_size: .; v_call: TRBV19; d_call: TRBD2; cdr3_nt: TGTGCCAGTAGTATGCTCGGGAGGGAGCAGTACTTC; cdr3_aa: CASSMLGREQYF
j_call: TRBJ1-2; clone_size: .; v_call: TRBV19; d_call: TRBD1; cdr3_nt: TGTGCCAGTAGTAACGGACAGGGGGGAAGATATGGCTACACCTTC; cdr3_aa: CASSNGQGGRYGYTF
j_call: TRBJ1-6; clone_size: .; v_call: TRBV28; d_call: .; cdr3_nt: TGTGCCAGCAGACGGACACAGGGATTTTCACCCCTCCACTTT; cdr3_aa: CASRRTQGFSPLHF
j_call: TRBJ1-1; clone_size: once; v_call: TRBV29-1; d_call: .; cdr3_nt: TGCAGCGTTCTTTTCCTCCCCTCGGGAGCTGAAGCTTTCTTT; cdr3_aa: CSVLFLPSGAEAFF
j_call: TRBJ1-1; clone_size: .; v_call: TRBV27; d_call: .; cdr3_nt: TGTGCCAGCAGACACCTGAGTGTTGGCACTGAAGCTTTCTTT; cdr3_aa: CASRHLSVGTEAFF
j_call: TRBJ2-3; clone_size: .; v_call: TRBV27; d_call: TRBD2; cdr3_nt: TGTGCCAGCAGCCTCTCGATAGCGGGAGAAGTAGATACGCAGTATTTT; cdr3_aa: CASSLSIAGEVDTQYF
j_call: TRBJ2-7; clone_size: .; v_call: TRBV7-9; d_call: .; cdr3_nt: TGTGCCAGCAGCTCCCTTGGGGAACTAACCTACGAGCAGTACTTC; cdr3_aa: CASSSLGELTYEQYF
j_call: TRBJ2-5; clone_size: .; v_call: TRBV10-2; d_call: .; cdr3_nt: TGCGCCACCCAAGAAGGCCAAGAGACCCAGTACTTC; cdr3_aa: CATQEGQETQYF
j_call: TRBJ2-1; clone_size: .; v_call: TRBV4-1; d_call: TRBD2; cdr3_nt: TGCGCCAGCAGCCAGACACTAGCGGGAGGTGGAGAGCAGTTCTTC; cdr3_aa: CASSQTLAGGGEQFF
j_call: TRBJ2-2; clone_size: .; v_call: TRBV27; d_call: TRBD2; cdr3_nt: TGTGCCAGCAGTCTCGGGGCTAGCGGGAGTACCGGGGAGCTGTTTTTT; cdr3_aa: CASSLGASGSTGELFF
j_call: TRBJ2-7; clone_size: .; v_call: TRBV13; d_call: .; cdr3_nt: TGTGCCAGCAGCTTAGGCCTTGGCGAGCAGTACTTC; cdr3_aa: CASSLGLGEQYF
j_call: TRBJ2-7; clone_size: .; v_call: TRBV28; d_call: TRBD2; cdr3_nt: TGTGCCAGCAATACCGGGACTAGCGGGAGGGTGTCCTACGAGCAGTACTTC; cdr3_aa: CASNTGTSGRVSYEQYF
j_call: TRBJ2-2; clone_size: .; v_call: TRBV6-1; d_call: TRBD2; cdr3_nt: TGTGCCAGCAGTAAAGCGGGACTAGCGGGAGTTAGCGGGGAGCTGTTTTTT; cdr3_aa: CASSKAGLAGVSGELFF
j_call: TRBJ2-1; clone_size: .; v_call: TRBV15; d_call: .; cdr3_nt: TGTGCCACCAGCAGAGTCCCGGGGGAGGCAAACAATGAGCAGTTCTTC; cdr3_aa: CATSRVPGEANNEQFF
j_call: TRBJ2-7; clone_size: .; v_call: TRBV11-2; d_call: .; cdr3_nt: TGTGCCAGCAGCTTAGTCGGCGGAAATACCTACGAGCAGTACTTC; cdr3_aa: CASSLVGGNTYEQYF
j_call: TRBJ2-7; clone_size: .; v_call: TRBV27; d_call: TRBD2; cdr3_nt: TGTGCCAGCAGCCGCTTAGCGGGAGGTTACGAGCAGTACTTC; cdr3_aa: CASSRLAGGYEQYF
j_call: TRBJ2-2; clone_size: .; v_call: TRBV27; d_call: .; cdr3_nt: TGTGCCAGCAGTGTTCGTAACGGGGAGCTGTTTTTT; cdr3_aa: CASSVRNGELFF
j_call: TRBJ2-7; clone_size: .; v_call: TRBV5-6; d_call: TRBD2; cdr3_nt: TGTGCCAGCAGCTCCCCAAGCGGGAGCTCCTACGAGCAGTACTTC; cdr3_aa: CASSSPSGSSYEQYF
j_call: TRBJ2-1; clone_size: once; v_call: TRBV28; d_call: TRBD2; cdr3_nt: TGTGCCAGCAGCACCGGGACTAGCGGGAGATTTTCTCCCAATGAGCAGTTCTTC; cdr3_aa: CASSTGTSGRFSPNEQFF
j_call: TRBJ2-7; clone_size: .; v_call: TRBV29-1; d_call: .; cdr3_nt: TGCAGCGCCACCGAGAGCTCCTACGAGCAGTACTTC; cdr3_aa: CSATESSYEQYF
j_call: TRBJ1-2; clone_size: .; v_call: TRBV11-2; d_call: .; cdr3_nt: TGTGCCAGCAGCCCCTGGGCCAAGGGGGGTGGCTATGGCTACACCTTC; cdr3_aa: CASSPWAKGGGYGYTF
j_call: TRBJ2-7; clone_size: .; v_call: TRBV7-9; d_call: TRBD2; cdr3_nt: TGTGCCAGCAGAAGGGGACTAGCGGAAAGCTCCTACGAGCAGTACTTC; cdr3_aa: CASRRGLAESSYEQYF
j_call: TRBJ1-2; clone_size: .; v_call: TRBV5-6; d_call: .; cdr3_nt: TGTGCCAGCAGCTTGGGACGGATCTATGATGGCTACACCTTC; cdr3_aa: CASSLGRIYDGYTF
j_call: TRBJ2-5; clone_size: .; v_call: TRBV15; d_call: .; cdr3_nt: TGTGCCACCAGGGATAGCGGCTGGGTGGCCCAGTACTTC; cdr3_aa: CATRDSGWVAQYF
j_call: TRBJ2-3; clone_size: .; v_call: TRBV7-9; d_call: .; cdr3_nt: TGTGCCAGCAGCTTTGGGGAAGATACGCAGTATTTT; cdr3_aa: CASSFGEDTQYF
j_call: TRBJ1-5; clone_size: .; v_call: TRBV28; d_call: .; cdr3_nt: TGTGCCAGCAGAAGGTTAGAGGAGAATCAGCCCCAGCATTTT; cdr3_aa: CASRRLEENQPQHF
j_call: TRBJ2-7; clone_size: few; v_call: TRBV6-1; d_call: .; cdr3_nt: TGTGCCAGCAACTACGAGCAGTACTTC; cdr3_aa: CASNYEQYF
j_call: TRBJ1-1; clone_size: once; v_call: TRBV5-6; d_call: .; cdr3_nt: TGTGCCAGCAGCTTTAATCTGGGGAGCACTGAAGCTTTCTTT; cdr3_aa: CASSFNLGSTEAFF
j_call: TRBJ2-7; clone_size: .; v_call: TRBV19; d_call: .; cdr3_nt: TGTGCCAGTAGTATCTACCAGGGATCCGCCTACGAGCAGTACTTC; cdr3_aa: CASSIYQGSAYEQYF
j_call: TRBJ2-1; clone_size: .; v_call: TRBV30; d_call: .; cdr3_nt: TGTGCCTGGAGTCTGCCGGCCGTGGTGAATGAGCAGTTCTTC; cdr3_aa: CAWSLPAVVNEQFF
j_call: TRBJ2-7; clone_size: .; v_call: TRBV4-1; d_call: .; cdr3_nt: TGCGCCAGCAGCCAAGTCGAGGGATCCTACGAGCAGTACTTC; cdr3_aa: CASSQVEGSYEQYF
j_call: TRBJ2-1; clone_size: .; v_call: TRBV6-1; d_call: .; cdr3_nt: TGTGCCAGCAGTGAGCTTGAGGGGGATGAGCAGTTCTTC; cdr3_aa: CASSELEGDEQFF
j_call: TRBJ1-1; clone_size: .; v_call: TRBV7-9; d_call: .; cdr3_nt: TGTGCCAGCAGGCACCTGGGACATAGCACTGAAGCTTTCTTT; cdr3_aa: CASRHLGHSTEAFF
j_call: TRBJ1-2; clone_size: .; v_call: TRBV14; d_call: .; cdr3_nt: TGTGCCAGCAGCCAAGGGCAGGGTAACTATGGCTACACCTTC; cdr3_aa: CASSQGQGNYGYTF
j_call: TRBJ2-1; clone_size: .; v_call: TRBV13; d_call: .; cdr3_nt: TGTGCCAGCAGCTTTGGGGGTTACGGCTCCTACAATGAGCAGTTCTTC; cdr3_aa: CASSFGGYGSYNEQFF
j_call: TRBJ2-7; clone_size: .; v_call: TRBV4-1; d_call: TRBD2; cdr3_nt: TGCGCCAGCAGCCAACGACTAGCGGGAGGGATAGGAGAGCAGTACTTC; cdr3_aa: CASSQRLAGGIGEQYF
j_call: TRBJ2-3; clone_size: .; v_call: TRBV5-4; d_call: TRBD1; cdr3_nt: TGTGCCAGCAGCTTGGCCGGTAGGGGGCCAGATACGCAGTATTTT; cdr3_aa: CASSLAGRGPDTQYF
j_call: TRBJ2-2; clone_size: .; v_call: TRBV4-1; d_call: .; cdr3_nt: TGCGCCAGCAGCCCGAACAGGGATCTGGACACCGGGGAGCTGTTTTTT; cdr3_aa: CASSPNRDLDTGELFF
j_call: TRBJ1-5; clone_size: .; v_call: TRBV27; d_call: .; cdr3_nt: TGTGCCAGCAGTTTAGGGGCAAAGCAGCCCCAGCATTTT; cdr3_aa: CASSLGAKQPQHF
j_call: TRBJ2-1; clone_size: .; v_call: TRBV4-1; d_call: .; cdr3_nt: TGCGCCAGCAGCCTGACCCCTGGAGGACTCTACAATGAGCAGTTCTTC; cdr3_aa: CASSLTPGGLYNEQFF
j_call: TRBJ2-3; clone_size: .; v_call: TRBV27; d_call: TRBD1; cdr3_nt: TGTGCCAGCAGTACGACAGGGATCCCCTACACAGATACGCAGTATTTT; cdr3_aa: CASSTTGIPYTDTQYF
j_call: TRBJ1-5; clone_size: .; v_call: TRBV28; d_call: .; cdr3_nt: TGTGCCAGCAGCCAGGGTATTAGCAATCAGCCCCAGCATTTT; cdr3_aa: CASSQGISNQPQHF
j_call: TRBJ2-4; clone_size: .; v_call: TRBV4-1; d_call: .; cdr3_nt: TGCGCCAGCAGCCAAGTTCTTGGGGGGCGCGACATTCAGTACTTC; cdr3_aa: CASSQVLGGRDIQYF
j_call: TRBJ2-2; clone_size: .; v_call: TRBV9; d_call: .; cdr3_nt: TGTGCCAGCAGCCAAGAGAACACCGGGGAGCTGTTTTTT; cdr3_aa: CASSQENTGELFF
j_call: TRBJ2-6; clone_size: .; v_call: TRBV9; d_call: TRBD2; cdr3_nt: TGTGCCAGCAGCGCCCAGCGAGGGACTAGCGGGAGGGAATACTCTGGGGCCAACGTCCTGACTTTC; cdr3_aa: CASSAQRGTSGREYSGANVLTF
j_call: TRBJ1-2; clone_size: .; v_call: TRBV29-1; d_call: .; cdr3_nt: TGCAGCGTTGAAGGTAGGGGCCCTTCAGGCTACACCTTC; cdr3_aa: CSVEGRGPSGYTF
j_call: TRBJ2-7; clone_size: .; v_call: TRBV6-6; d_call: .; cdr3_nt: TGTGCCAGCAGTTCGACCAGCCTTTACGAGCAGTACTTC; cdr3_aa: CASSSTSLYEQYF
j_call: TRBJ2-7; clone_size: .; v_call: TRBV5-4; d_call: .; cdr3_nt: TGTGCCAGCAGCTTAGCGGGCAACGAGCAGTACTTC; cdr3_aa: CASSLAGNEQYF
j_call: TRBJ2-1; clone_size: once; v_call: TRBV5-1; d_call: TRBD2; cdr3_nt: TGCGCCAGCAGCTCCTTAAGACTAGCGGGAGGTGTCAATATCGTATCCTACAATGAGCAGTTCTTC; cdr3_aa: CASSSLRLAGGVNIVSYNEQFF
j_call: TRBJ2-3; clone_size: .; v_call: TRBV25-1; d_call: .; cdr3_nt: TGTGCCAGCAGTTCTAGCGCCTCGACAGGGGATACGCAGTATTTT; cdr3_aa: CASSSSASTGDTQYF
j_call: TRBJ2-1; clone_size: .; v_call: TRBV5-6; d_call: TRBD2; cdr3_nt: TGTGCCAGCAGCTCTGGCTTAGCGGGAGGGCCGCATGAGCAGTTCTTC; cdr3_aa: CASSSGLAGGPHEQFF
j_call: TRBJ2-6; clone_size: .; v_call: TRBV29-1; d_call: .; cdr3_nt: TGCAGCGTTCTGGAGCACCTCGGGGCCAACGTCCTGACTTTC; cdr3_aa: CSVLEHLGANVLTF
j_call: TRBJ2-5; clone_size: .; v_call: TRBV5-1; d_call: .; cdr3_nt: TGCGCCAGCAGCTCGTCCCTCCAAGAGACCCAGTACTTC; cdr3_aa: CASSSSLQETQYF
j_call: TRBJ2-1; clone_size: .; v_call: TRBV7-8; d_call: TRBD2; cdr3_nt: TGTGCCAGCAGCTCCTTTGGACTAGCGTACAATGAGCAGTTCTTC; cdr3_aa: CASSSFGLAYNEQFF